The 27 T cell receptor beta chains below come from one sample, sequenced in a study of blood T cell repertoires in COVID-19. The method was immunoSEQ multiplex PCR; TCRdb's version includes in-frame clones alone and lacks a portion of them. This table holds 370,000 or so clones, approximately 87% found once. Sequencing was carried out using PBMCs or T cells enriched from blood (not recorded which). These receptors were collected from a man aged 25-45 years who had recovered from COVID-19.

V is TRBV10-3 and J is TRBJ2-5, with D possibly being TRBD2 (6 bases). This CDR3 is built from 14 residues. Between the trimmed V and J ends, which lost 0 bases and 4 bases, there was a span of 9 bases. The germline gives CDR1 ENHRY, CDR2 SYGVKD. The CDR3 nucleotides are TGTGCCATCAGTGAGTCGGCGGGGCGAGAGACCCAGTACTTC. This translates into CAISESAGRETQYF.

V and J are TRBV6-5 and TRBJ1-1; TRBD1 aligns across 11 bases. The V segment lost 2 bases and the J segment 4 bases; nucleotides outside the gene matches: 3. Germline V lookup: CDR1 MNHEY, CDR2 SVGAGI. The CDR3 length is 15 residues. CDR3 coding DNA: TGTGCCAGCAGTTACCGGGGACAGGGGGGCACTGAAGCTTTCTTT. Its translation: CASSYRGQGGTEAFF.

V is TRBV18 and J is TRBJ2-5; tentative D call: TRBD1 (5 bases). V lost 3 bases and J 2 bases, leaving 16 bases between the germline ends. This CDR3 comprises 16 residues. From germline, CDR1 is KGHSH and CDR2 LQKENI. CDR3 loop: CASSPQGRGLQETQYF. CDR3 bases: TGTGCCAGCTCACCCCAGGGTCGAGGTTTACAAGAGACCCAGTACTTC.

The chain has TRBV7-2 and TRBJ1-2; D not resolved. This CDR3 region has 14 residues. V shed 0 bases and J shed 8 bases, with 13 bases lying between them. Germline-derived CDR1 and CDR2 are SGHTA and FQGNSA. The CDR3: CASSLAGGMGGYTF. For the CDR3, the DNA is TGTGCCAGCAGCTTAGCGGGAGGGATGGGGGGCTACACCTTC.

The rearrangement uses TRBV27 and TRBJ2-7, with a weak D call TRBD1 (5 bases). Deletions cut 3 bases from V and 2 bases from J, with 17 bases between. The CDR3 has 16 amino acids. The germline CDR1 and CDR2 sequences are MNHEY and SMNVEV (reference sequence). The DNA of the CDR3 is TGTGCCAGCAGTTTGAGGCAGGGCCTACGGGCCTACGAGCAGTACTTC. As protein: CASSLRQGLRAYEQYF.

The rearrangement uses TRBV6-2 or TRBV6-3 and TRBJ1-2; D unclear. The CDR3 is 14 amino acids. Trimming stripped 7 bases from V and 0 bases from J, with 12 bases between. Germline V gene sequence: CDR1 MNHEY, CDR2 SVGEGT. The CDR3 nucleotides read TGTGCCAGCACCCCAGACTACCCTAACTATGGCTACACCTTC. Protein sequence: CASTPDYPNYGYTF.

The chain carries TRBV18 and TRBJ1-2, with 9 bases that match TRBD1. Per germline, CDR1 KGHSH and CDR2 LQKENI. With 3 bases clipped from V and 1 base from J, the junction kept 3 bases outside the gene matches. The CDR3 sequence is 15 residues long. The DNA of the CDR3 is TGTGCCAGCTCACCCCGGACAGGGGATAACTATGGCTACACCTTC. As protein: CASSPRTGDNYGYTF.

The rearrangement links TRBV2 to TRBJ1-5, with D tentatively TRBD1 (6 bases). The V and J ends lost 6 bases and 2 bases respectively, with 14 bases between them. Germline V CDR1 and CDR2: SNHLY, FYNNEI. The CDR3 length is 15 residues. This CDR3 is CASSLEQGGNQPQHF. CDR3 in DNA: TGTGCCAGCAGCTTAGAACAGGGTGGCAATCAGCCCCAGCATTTT.

This sequence joins TRBV5-1 and TRBJ2-7; 12 nucleotides line up with TRBD2. The CDR3 contains 16 residues. Germline CDR1 is SGHRS and CDR2 is YFSETQ. J was trimmed by 5 bases and V by 4 bases; bases with no gene match: 10. CDR3 DNA sequence: TGCGCCAGCAGCAAGACTAGCGGGGGTTTATCGGACGAGCAGTACTTC. Its translation is CASSKTSGGLSDEQYF.

The CDR3 region is CAISVLDRGNSPLHF. CDR3 sequence (DNA): TGTGCCATCAGTGTCCTGGACAGAGGTAATTCACCCCTCCACTTT. V and J are TRBV10-3 and TRBJ1-6; D possibly corresponds to TRBD1 (6 bases). Germline V gene sequence: CDR1 ENHRY, CDR2 SYGVKD. The CDR3 is made up of 15 amino acids. The V gene lost 4 bases and the J gene lost 6 bases, with 13 bases spanning the gap.

The chain joins TRBV5-1 to TRBJ1-4; D is unresolved. Germline V CDR1 and CDR2: SGHRS, YFSETQ. V lost 0 bases, J lost 8 bases, and 14 bases lay in between. The CDR3 is made up of 15 amino acids. The CDR3 DNA sequence: TGCGCCAGCAGCTTGGGTCTGGAGGGTAACGAAAAACTGTTTTTT. It yields the protein CASSLGLEGNEKLFF.

The chain carries TRBV27 and TRBJ1-1; D is unclear. The CDR3 contains 13 residues. Germline CDR1 and CDR2: MNHEY and SMNVEV (reference sequence). The V end lost 3 bases, the J end lost 0 bases, and 5 bases lay between the germline ends. The CDR3: CASSFRMNTEAFF. In DNA form, the CDR3 reads TGTGCCAGCAGTTTCAGGATGAACACTGAAGCTTTCTTT.

V and J are TRBV5-4 and TRBJ2-7, with a possible D match to TRBD1 (5 bases). The V end was cut by 0 bases, the J end by 5 bases, with 12 bases between. Germline V gives CDR1 SGHNT, CDR2 YYREEE (reference sequence). The CDR3 is 14 amino acids. CDR3 in amino acids: CASSLGGGNDEQYF. The CDR3 nucleotides read TGTGCCAGCAGCTTGGGGGGCGGAAATGACGAGCAGTACTTC.

A few counts support this clone. The J gene is TRBJ1-2, the V gene TRBV2; maybe TRBD1 (5 bases). Trimming removed 1 base at V and 7 bases at J, with 16 bases between. CDR1 and CDR2 (germline): SNHLY, FYNNEI. This CDR3 has 15 amino acids. The CDR3 DNA is TGTGCCAGCAGTGAAGACCCGGGGGTGACTTCTGGCTACACCTTC. Amino acids: CASSEDPGVTSGYTF.

This chain connects TRBV7-6 to TRBJ2-7; TRBD1 agrees at 7 bases. CDR1 is SGHVS, CDR2 FNYEAQ, per germline. This CDR3 region has 14 residues. J was trimmed by 2 bases and V by 0 bases; bases with no gene match: 1. The CDR3 is CASSLAGTAYEQYF. The CDR3 DNA follows: TGTGCCAGCAGCTTAGCGGGGACAGCCTACGAGCAGTACTTC.

The chain uses TRBV12-5 and TRBJ1-1, with 8 bases aligning to TRBD1. Unmatched junction bases numbered 18, after V lost 3 bases and J lost 6 bases. The length of the CDR3 is 18 residues. Germline V gives CDR1 LGHNT, CDR2 FRNRAP. CDR3 nucleotides: TGTGCTAGTGGTTTTTTAGTATTTGCCGAGACAGGGGACGCTGAAGCTTTCTTT. Protein sequence: CASGFLVFAETGDAEAFF.

The chain links TRBV7-6 to TRBJ2-1; D is undetermined. The germline CDR1 and CDR2 sequences are SGHVS and FNYEAQ. Trimming took 5 bases from V and 4 from J, leaving 18 bases between them. This CDR3 region has 16 residues. In DNA, the CDR3 is TGTGCCAGCAGCCCGAAAGTTAGGAGCACATACAATGAGCAGTTCTTC. Translating gives CASSPKVRSTYNEQFF. The full variable domain, with the rest looked up from reference TRBV7-6 and TRBJ2-1, is GAGVSQSPRYKVTKRGQDVALRCDPISGHVSLYWYRQALGQGPEFLTYFNYEAQQDKSGLPNDRFSAERPEGSISTLTIQRTEQRDSAMYRCASSPKVRSTYNEQFFGPGTRLTVL.

The rearrangement joins TRBV5-4 to TRBJ2-7, with 11 bases that match TRBD2. The CDR3 has 16 amino acids. Trimming at V came to 5 bases and at J to 2 bases, leaving 9 bases not matched to a gene. The V gene's germline CDR1 is SGHNT and CDR2 YYREEE (reference sequence). CDR3 nucleotides: TGTGCCAGCAGTTCCGTGACTAGCGGGGTAACCTACGAGCAGTACTTC. This gives the protein CASSSVTSGVTYEQYF. Looking up the rest from reference TRBV5-4 and TRBJ2-7 gives the full variable domain: ETGVTQSPTHLIKTRGQQVTLRCSSQSGHNTVSWYQQALGQGPQFIFQYYREEENGRGNFPPRFSGLQFPNYSSELNVNALELDDSALYLCASSSVTSGVTYEQYFGPGTRLTVT.

This clone was recorded only once. The chain joins TRBV30 to TRBJ2-7; no definite D call. In germline, CDR1 is GTSNPN, CDR2 SVGIG (reference sequence). The CDR3 covers 12 residues. V was shortened by 4 bases and J by 4 bases, with 11 bases between the two germline ends. CDR3: CAWKSYGYEQYF. The DNA of the CDR3 is TGTGCCTGGAAATCGTACGGGTACGAGCAGTACTTC. The full variable domain, in which reference TRBV30 and TRBJ2-7 provide the parts outside the CDR3, is SQTIHQWPATLVQPVGSPLSLECTVEGTSNPNLYWYRQAAGRGLQLLFYSVGIGQISSEVPQNLSASRPQDRQFILSSKKLLLSDSGFYLCAWKSYGYEQYFGPGTRLTVT.

The CDR3 bases are TGTGCCACCAGCAGAGATCCCTCAGGGGCCTCCTACGAGCAGTACTTC. This encodes CATSRDPSGASYEQYF. J is TRBJ2-7 and V is TRBV15; TRBD1 is a possible D gene (6 bases). Germline assignment: CDR1 LNHNV and CDR2 YYDKDF (reference sequence). The CDR3 loop spans 16 amino acids. V lost 0 bases and J 0 bases, leaving 12 bases between the germline ends. Full variable domain (rest looked up from reference TRBV15 and TRBJ2-7): DAMVIQNPRYQVTQFGKPVTLSCSQTLNHNVMYWYQQKSSQAPKLLFHYYDKDFNNEADTPDNFQSRRPNTSFCFLDIRSPGLGDTAMYLCATSRDPSGASYEQYFGPGTRLTVT.

This clone was detected once. This rearrangement joins TRBV21-1 to TRBJ1-5; the table's D call, TRBD1, has no DNA check behind it. TRBV21-1 is flagged as a pseudogene. The CDR3 loop spans 20 amino acids. Here the CDR3 reads CASYVPGERGQGIGNQPQHF. The CDR3 bases are TGTGCCAGCTACGTACCGGGGGAAAGGGGACAGGGTATTGGCAATCAGCCCCAGCATTTT.

The chain links TRBV9 to TRBJ2-1; the D gene is possibly TRBD2 (5 bases). The length of the CDR3 is 14 residues. V gave up 3 bases and J gave up 4 bases, with 11 bases separating them. Per germline, CDR1 SGDLS and CDR2 YYNGEE. Here the CDR3 reads CASSGGLDYNEQFF. CDR3 DNA: TGTGCCAGCAGCGGCGGACTCGATTACAATGAGCAGTTCTTC.

The V and J genes are TRBV5-1 and TRBJ2-2, with TRBD2 matching over 11 bases. The J segment lost 5 bases and the V segment lost 7 bases, leaving 7 bases of the junction unmatched. Germline V gives CDR1 SGHRS, CDR2 YFSETQ. The CDR3 covers 15 residues. This chain's CDR3 is CASAPGTSGTGELFF. CDR3 nucleotide sequence: TGCGCCAGCGCCCCCGGGACTAGCGGAACCGGGGAGCTGTTTTTT.

To note about this clone: Relative to the germline gene, one junction end is altered; a read error may explain this. The chain carries TRBV3-1 (or the pseudogene TRBV3-2) and TRBJ2-3; D remains ambiguous. Germline V lookup: CDR1 LGHDT, CDR2 YNNKEL (reference sequence). The length of the CDR3 is 11 residues. The CDR3 reads CASSQLGDWDF. The CDR3 nucleotides read TGTGCCAGCAGCCAACTCGGTGACTGGGATTTT.

The gene calls are TRBV30 and TRBJ1-1; TRBD1 aligns across 7 bases. The V segment lost 6 bases and the J segment 0 bases; nucleotides outside the gene matches: 13. Germline loops: CDR1 GTSNPN, CDR2 SVGIG (reference sequence). This CDR3 is built from 16 residues. CDR3 loop: CACPRGITKVNTEAFF. Written as DNA, the CDR3 is TGTGCCTGCCCCAGGGGGATCACGAAGGTGAACACTGAAGCTTTCTTT.

This chain connects TRBV4-2 to TRBJ1-2, with 9 bases lining up with TRBD1. Germline values: CDR1 LGHNA, CDR2 YNFKEQ. V trimming: 3 bases; J trimming: 0 bases; junction bases outside the gene matches: 17. The CDR3 runs to 20 residues. DNA for the CDR3: TGTGCCAGCAGCCACCCATCCCTATGGGAGGGACAGGGAACTAACTATGGCTACACCTTC. Translation gives CASSHPSLWEGQGTNYGYTF.

V usage is TRBV19 and J usage is TRBJ1-6; TRBD1 might be the D (5 bases). The CDR3 spans 16 residues. Per germline, CDR1 LNHDA and CDR2 SQIVND (reference sequence). The ends were cut back, 0 bases at V and 7 bases at J, with 13 bases in the middle. This CDR3 reads CASSIDRRQMNSPLHF. CDR3 sequence (DNA): TGTGCCAGTAGTATAGATCGGCGACAGATGAATTCACCCCTCCACTTT.